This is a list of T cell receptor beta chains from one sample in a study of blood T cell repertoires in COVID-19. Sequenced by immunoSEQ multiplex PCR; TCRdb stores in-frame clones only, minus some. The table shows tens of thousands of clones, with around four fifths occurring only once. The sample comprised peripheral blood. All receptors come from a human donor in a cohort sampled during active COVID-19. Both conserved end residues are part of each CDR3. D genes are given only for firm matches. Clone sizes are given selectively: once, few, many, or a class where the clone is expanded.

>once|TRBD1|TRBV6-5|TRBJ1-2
CATSQDRGVYGYTF
TGTGCCACCTCCCAGGACAGGGGGGTCTATGGCTACACCTTC
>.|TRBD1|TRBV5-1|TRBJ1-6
CASSPSDRGMGSPLHF
TGCGCCAGCAGCCCCTCGGACAGGGGGATGGGATCACCCCTCCACTTT
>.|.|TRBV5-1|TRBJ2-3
CASSPGQNTDTQYF
TGCGCCAGCAGTCCCGGACAAAACACAGATACGCAGTATTTT
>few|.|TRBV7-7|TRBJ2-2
CASSSGTPGELFF
TGTGCTAGCAGTTCCGGGACTCCCGGGGAGCTGTTTTTT
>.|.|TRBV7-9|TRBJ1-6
CASSSGTRSSYNSPLHF
TGTGCCAGCAGTTCCGGGACTAGGAGCTCCTATAATTCACCCCTCCACTTT
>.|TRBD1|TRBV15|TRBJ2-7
CATSPGQGLYEQYF
TGTGCCACCAGTCCGGGACAGGGGTTATACGAGCAGTACTTC
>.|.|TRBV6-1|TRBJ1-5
CASSEGLTHQPQHF
TGTGCCAGCAGTGAGGGACTGACCCATCAGCCCCAGCATTTT
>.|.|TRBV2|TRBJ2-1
CASSPTPPRGNEQFF
TGTGCCAGCAGTCCGACACCTCCCCGGGGCAATGAGCAGTTCTTC
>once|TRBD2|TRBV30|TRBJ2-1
CAWSVGLAGGNEQFF
TGTGCCTGGAGTGTAGGTCTAGCGGGTGGTAATGAGCAGTTCTTC
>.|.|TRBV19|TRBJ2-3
CATARGGSDTQYF
TGTGCCACCGCGAGAGGCGGGTCAGATACGCAGTATTTT
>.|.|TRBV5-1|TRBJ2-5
CASSADSRGTQYF
TGCGCCAGCAGCGCGGACTCCCGAGGGACCCAGTACTTC